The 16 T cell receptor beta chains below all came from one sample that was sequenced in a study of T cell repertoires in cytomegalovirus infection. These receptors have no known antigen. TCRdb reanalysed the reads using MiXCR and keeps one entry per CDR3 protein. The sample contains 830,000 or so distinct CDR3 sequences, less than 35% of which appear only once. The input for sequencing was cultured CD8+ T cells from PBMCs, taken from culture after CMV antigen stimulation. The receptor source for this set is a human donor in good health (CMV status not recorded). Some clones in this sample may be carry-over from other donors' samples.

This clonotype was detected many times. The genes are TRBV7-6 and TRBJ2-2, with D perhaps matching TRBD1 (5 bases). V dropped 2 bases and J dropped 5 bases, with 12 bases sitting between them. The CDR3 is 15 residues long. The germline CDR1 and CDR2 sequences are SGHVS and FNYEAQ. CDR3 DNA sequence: TGTGCCAGCAGCTTAACTTCGTGGACAACCGGGGAGCTGTTTTTT. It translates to CASSLTSWTTGELFF.

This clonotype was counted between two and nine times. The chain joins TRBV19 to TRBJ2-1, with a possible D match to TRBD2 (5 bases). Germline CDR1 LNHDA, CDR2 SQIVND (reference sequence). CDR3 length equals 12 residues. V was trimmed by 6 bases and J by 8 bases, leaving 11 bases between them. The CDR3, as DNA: TGTGCCAGTAGCCGGGATTACCATGAGCAGTTCTTC. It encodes CASSRDYHEQFF. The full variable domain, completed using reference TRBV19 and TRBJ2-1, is DGGITQSPKYLFRKEGQNVTLSCEQNLNHDAMYWYRQDPGQGLRLIYYSQIVNDFQKGDIAEGYSVSREKKESFPLTVTSAQKNPTAFYLCASSRDYHEQFFGPGTRLTVL.

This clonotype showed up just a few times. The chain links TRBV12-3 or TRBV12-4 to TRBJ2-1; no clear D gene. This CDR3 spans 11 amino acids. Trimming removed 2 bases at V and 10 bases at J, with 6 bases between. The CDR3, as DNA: TGTGCCAGCAGTTTAAGCCAGGAGCAGTTCTTC. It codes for CASSLSQEQFF.

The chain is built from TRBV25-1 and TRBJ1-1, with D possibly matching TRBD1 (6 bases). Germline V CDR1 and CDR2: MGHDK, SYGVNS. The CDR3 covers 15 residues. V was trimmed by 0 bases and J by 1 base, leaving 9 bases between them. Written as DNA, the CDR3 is TGTGCCAGCAGTGAATACAGACAGGCGAACACTGAAGCTTTCTTT. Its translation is CASSEYRQANTEAFF.

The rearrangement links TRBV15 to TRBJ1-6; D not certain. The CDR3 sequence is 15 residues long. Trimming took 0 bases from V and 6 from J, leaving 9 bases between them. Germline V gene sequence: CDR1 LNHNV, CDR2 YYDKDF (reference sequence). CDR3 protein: CATSRDLSINSPLHF. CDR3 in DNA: TGTGCCACCAGCAGAGATTTGAGCATTAATTCACCCCTCCACTTT.

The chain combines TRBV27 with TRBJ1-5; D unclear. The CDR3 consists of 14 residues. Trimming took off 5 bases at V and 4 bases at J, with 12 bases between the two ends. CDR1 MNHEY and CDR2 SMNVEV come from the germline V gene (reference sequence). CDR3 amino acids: CASSRSPTNQPQHF. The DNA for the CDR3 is TGTGCCAGCAGTCGAAGCCCGACGAATCAGCCCCAGCATTTT.

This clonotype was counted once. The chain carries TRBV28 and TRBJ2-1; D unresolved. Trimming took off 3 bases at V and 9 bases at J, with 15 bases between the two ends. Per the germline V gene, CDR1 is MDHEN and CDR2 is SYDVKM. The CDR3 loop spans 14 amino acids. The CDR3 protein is CASSFMSAASEQFF. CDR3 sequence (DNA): TGTGCCAGCAGTTTTATGAGCGCGGCCAGTGAGCAGTTCTTC.

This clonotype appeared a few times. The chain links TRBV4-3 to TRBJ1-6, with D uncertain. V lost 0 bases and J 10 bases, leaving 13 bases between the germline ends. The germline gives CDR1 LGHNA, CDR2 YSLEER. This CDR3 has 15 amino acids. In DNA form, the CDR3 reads TGCGCCAGCAGCCAAGATAGGGCGTCGGGGTCACCCCTCCACTTT. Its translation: CASSQDRASGSPLHF.

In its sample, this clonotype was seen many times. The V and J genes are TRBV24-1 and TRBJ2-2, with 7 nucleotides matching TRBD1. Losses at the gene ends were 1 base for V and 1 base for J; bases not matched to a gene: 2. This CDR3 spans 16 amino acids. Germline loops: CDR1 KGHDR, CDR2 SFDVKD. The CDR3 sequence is CATSDFYRGNTGELFF. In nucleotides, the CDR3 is TGTGCCACCAGTGATTTTTACAGGGGGAACACCGGGGAGCTGTTTTTT.

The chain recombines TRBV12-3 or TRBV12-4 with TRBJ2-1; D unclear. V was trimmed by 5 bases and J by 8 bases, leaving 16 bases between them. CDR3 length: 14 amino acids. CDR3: CASSDSPPSDEQFF. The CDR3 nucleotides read TGTGCCAGCAGTGATAGCCCTCCCAGTGATGAGCAGTTCTTC.

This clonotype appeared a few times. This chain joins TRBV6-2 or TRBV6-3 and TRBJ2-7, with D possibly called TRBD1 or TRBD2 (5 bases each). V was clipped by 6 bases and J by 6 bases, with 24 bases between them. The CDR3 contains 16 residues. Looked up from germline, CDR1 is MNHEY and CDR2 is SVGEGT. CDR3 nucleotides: TGTGCCAGCAGACTCGGACGGACCCAAGGGACCCCCGAGCAGTACGTC. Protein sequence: CASRLGRTQGTPEQYV.

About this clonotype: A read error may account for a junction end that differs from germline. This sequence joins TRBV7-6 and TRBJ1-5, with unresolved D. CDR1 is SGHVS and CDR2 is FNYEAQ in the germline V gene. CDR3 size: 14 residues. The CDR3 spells CTSSVSSSNQPQHF. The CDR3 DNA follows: TGTACCAGCAGCGTCAGTAGTAGCAATCAGCCCCAGCATTTT.

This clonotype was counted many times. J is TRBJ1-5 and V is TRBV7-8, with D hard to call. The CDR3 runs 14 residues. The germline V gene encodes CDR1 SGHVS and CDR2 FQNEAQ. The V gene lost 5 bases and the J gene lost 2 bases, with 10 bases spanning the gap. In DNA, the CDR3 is TGTGCCAGCAGCGCGTTAGACGGCAATCAGCCCCAGCATTTT. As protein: CASSALDGNQPQHF.

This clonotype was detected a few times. This chain's CDR3 is CASSGLGQLNYGYTF. The CDR3 nucleotides read TGTGCCAGCAGTGGATTGGGACAGCTCAACTATGGCTACACCTTC. This chain links TRBV27 with TRBJ1-2; TRBD1 agrees at 7 bases. The ends lost 5 bases at V and 2 bases at J; junction bases unmatched: 8. CDR3 length: 15 amino acids. From germline, CDR1 is MNHEY and CDR2 SMNVEV (reference sequence).

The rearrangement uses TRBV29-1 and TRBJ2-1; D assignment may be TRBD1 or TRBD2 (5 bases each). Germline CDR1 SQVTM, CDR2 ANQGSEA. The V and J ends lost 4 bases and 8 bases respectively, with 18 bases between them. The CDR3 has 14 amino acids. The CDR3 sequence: CSVGVRGFIYEQFF. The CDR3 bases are TGCAGCGTTGGGGTACGGGGCTTCATCTATGAGCAGTTCTTC.

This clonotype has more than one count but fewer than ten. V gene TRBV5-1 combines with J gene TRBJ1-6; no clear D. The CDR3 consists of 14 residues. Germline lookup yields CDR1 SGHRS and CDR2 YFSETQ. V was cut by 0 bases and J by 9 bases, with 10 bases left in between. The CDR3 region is CASSLGGKSSPLHF. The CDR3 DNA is TGCGCCAGCAGCTTGGGGGGTAAATCTTCACCCCTCCACTTT. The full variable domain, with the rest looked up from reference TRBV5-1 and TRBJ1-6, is KAGVTQTPRYLIKTRGQQVTLSCSPISGHRSVSWYQQTPGQGLQFLFEYFSETQRNKGNFPGRFSGRQFSNSRSEMNVSTLELGDSALYLCASSLGGKSSPLHFGNGTRLTVT.